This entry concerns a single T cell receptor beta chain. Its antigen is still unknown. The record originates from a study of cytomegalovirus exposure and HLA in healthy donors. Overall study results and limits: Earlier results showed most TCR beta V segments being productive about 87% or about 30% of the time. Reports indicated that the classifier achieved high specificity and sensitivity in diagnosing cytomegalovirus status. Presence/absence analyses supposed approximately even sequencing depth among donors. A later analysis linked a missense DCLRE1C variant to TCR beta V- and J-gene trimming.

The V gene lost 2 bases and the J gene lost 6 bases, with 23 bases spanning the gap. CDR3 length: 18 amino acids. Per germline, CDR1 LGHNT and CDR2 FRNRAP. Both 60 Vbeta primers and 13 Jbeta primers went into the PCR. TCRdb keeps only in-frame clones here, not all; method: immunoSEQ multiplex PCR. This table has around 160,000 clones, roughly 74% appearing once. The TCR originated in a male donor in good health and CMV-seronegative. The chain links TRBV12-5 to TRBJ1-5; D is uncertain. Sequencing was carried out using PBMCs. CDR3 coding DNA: TGTGCTAGTGGTTTGTCACCAAACCGGGAAAGGCATACTCAGCCCCAGCATTTT. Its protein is CASGLSPNRERHTQPQHF.